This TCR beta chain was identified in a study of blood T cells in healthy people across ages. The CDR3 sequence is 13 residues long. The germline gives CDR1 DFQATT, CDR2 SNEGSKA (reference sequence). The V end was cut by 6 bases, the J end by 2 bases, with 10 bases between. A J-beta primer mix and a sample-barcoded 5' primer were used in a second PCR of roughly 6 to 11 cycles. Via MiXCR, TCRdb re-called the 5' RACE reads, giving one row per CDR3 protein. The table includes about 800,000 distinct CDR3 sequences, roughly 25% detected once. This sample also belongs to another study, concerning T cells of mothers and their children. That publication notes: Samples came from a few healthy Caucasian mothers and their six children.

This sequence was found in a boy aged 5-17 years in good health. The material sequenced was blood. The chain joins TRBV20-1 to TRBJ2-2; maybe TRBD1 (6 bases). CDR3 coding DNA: TGCAGTGCCACAGGGTTTAACACCGGGGAGCTGTTTTTT. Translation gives CSATGFNTGELFF.